This T cell receptor beta chain came from a study of T cells in Graves' hyperthyroidism and ophthalmopathy. TCR beta CDR3 region amplification was performed from RNA transcripts. The primer set for the first-round RT-PCR of the TCR CDR3 was HTBI. Via MiXCR, TCRdb re-called the multiplex PCR reads, giving one row per CDR3 protein. The table lists 530,000 or so distinct CDR3 sequences, approximately 24% of them singletons. There are a few counts of this clonotype. No antigen is known for it. Overall study findings and caveats: Clonotypes that were expanded in thyroid above 0.001 mostly appeared in blood too.

The V end was cut by 4 bases, the J end by 7 bases, with 20 bases between. CDR1 and CDR2 (germline): MNHEY, SVGEGT. This CDR3 region has 15 residues. The sequence derives from a young woman with Graves' ophthalmopathy. The sequenced sample consisted of blood. The rearrangement joins TRBV6-2 or TRBV6-3 to TRBJ2-7, with D possibly matching TRBD1 (6 bases). The CDR3 reads CASSFARGTLGEQYF. CDR3 sequence (DNA): TGTGCCAGCAGTTTCGCCAGGGGAACCTTGGGGGAGCAGTACTTC.